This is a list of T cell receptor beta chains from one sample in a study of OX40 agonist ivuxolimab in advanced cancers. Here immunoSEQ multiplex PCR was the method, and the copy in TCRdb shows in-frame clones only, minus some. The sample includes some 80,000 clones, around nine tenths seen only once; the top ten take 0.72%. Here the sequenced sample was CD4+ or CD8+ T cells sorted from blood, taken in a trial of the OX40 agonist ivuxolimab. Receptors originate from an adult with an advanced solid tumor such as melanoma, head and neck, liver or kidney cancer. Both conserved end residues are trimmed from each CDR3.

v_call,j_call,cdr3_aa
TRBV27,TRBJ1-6,ASSSGQGGSPLH
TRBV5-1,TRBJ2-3,ASSSEGHRDTQY
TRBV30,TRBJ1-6,AWSGQGYNSPLH
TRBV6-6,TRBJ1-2,ASSRQNYGYT
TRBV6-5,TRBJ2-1,ASREWTGAYNEQF
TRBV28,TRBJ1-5,ASSRPFPNQPQH
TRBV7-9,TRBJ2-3,ASSPRDRFRTDTQY
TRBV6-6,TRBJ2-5,ASSYPTPERVETQY
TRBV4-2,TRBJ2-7,ASSQDRGLTYEQY
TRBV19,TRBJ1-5,ASSTSLGVGQPQH
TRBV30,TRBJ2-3,AWSPGQGTDTQY
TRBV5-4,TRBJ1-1,ASSLGSKGASAEAF
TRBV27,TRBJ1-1,ASSFKPGQGGSLLQAF
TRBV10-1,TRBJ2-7,ASSESRWHQQY
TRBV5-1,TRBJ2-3,ASSLVNRGTDTQY
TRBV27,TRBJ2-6,ASSNRGSGANVLT
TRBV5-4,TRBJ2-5,ASSLDPSGGLKETQY
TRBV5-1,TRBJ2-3,ASSPPGQRGSYTQY
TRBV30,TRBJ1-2,AWSAPPGHGYT
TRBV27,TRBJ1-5,ASSFSGLNPQPQH
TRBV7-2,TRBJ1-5,ASSPSGVPNQPQH
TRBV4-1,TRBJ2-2,ASSHVIGRPNTGELF
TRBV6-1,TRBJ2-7,ASSEVATGTGEWYEQY
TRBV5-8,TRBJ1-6,ASRYQQGLGNSPLH
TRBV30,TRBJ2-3,AWGTGAVDTQY
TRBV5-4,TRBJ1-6,ASSSDRENSPLH
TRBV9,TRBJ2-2,ASSPLSGSTGELF
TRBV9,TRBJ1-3,ASSVGDSSGNTIY
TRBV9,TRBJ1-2,ASSVGQGEYGYT
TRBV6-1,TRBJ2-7,ASSEVRGDHEQY
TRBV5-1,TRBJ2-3,ASNEGGRSRDTQY
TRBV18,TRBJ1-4,ASSPGQGPTEKLF
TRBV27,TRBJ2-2,ASSYGLAGELF
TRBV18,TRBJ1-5,ASSLDRVGTQPQH
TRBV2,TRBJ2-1,ASTLVTNQAEQF
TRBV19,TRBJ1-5,ASSTPERGANQPQH
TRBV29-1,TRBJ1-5,SVGTGDQPQH
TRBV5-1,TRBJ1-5,ASSLDGPYSNQPQH
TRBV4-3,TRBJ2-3,ASSQVGYSSTDTQY
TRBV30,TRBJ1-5,AWSAGTAGNQPQH
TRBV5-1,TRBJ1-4,ASRETGAFEEKLF
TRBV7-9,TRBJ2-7,ASSLEGGDLYEQY
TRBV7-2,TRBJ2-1,ASSLERGREQF
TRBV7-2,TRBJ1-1,ASRRDLNTEAF
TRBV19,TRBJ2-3,ASSLGGPPTDTQY